Listed below are T cell receptor beta chains from one sample, sequenced in a study of blood T cell repertoires in COVID-19. Repertoires were generated with immunoSEQ multiplex PCR, while TCRdb's copy carries only in-frame clones and drops some. The data show fewer than 200,000 clones, with 82% seen just once and over 7.5% held by the top ten. The sequenced sample consisted of peripheral blood. These receptors all come from a woman aged 70-85 years with acute or convalescent COVID-19. Both conserved end residues are part of each CDR3. Each record gives: V gene, CDR3 length, CDR3 protein.

>TRBV18|15
CASSPGQGEGDTQYF
>TRBV27|15
CASSLSRGGTDTQYF
>TRBV28|16
CASSLGTGGRPLEQFF
>TRBV4-2|16
CASSHVAGRSYNEQFF
>TRBV28|16
CASSYRGTPVVDEQFF
>TRBV4-3|17
CASSQGAMTGSGNTIYF
>TRBV6-6|15
CASSYPGDQAYEQYF
>TRBV6-2/TRBV6-3|21
CASSYPLPGLAGGPDTGELFF
>TRBV7-2|14
CASSSRALTDTQYF
>TRBV10-1|15
CASPLQGFSGNTIYF
>TRBV5-1|16
CASSLRLAGGHNEQFF
>TRBV7-9|15
CASSLVSGRETEAFF
>TRBV6-6|12
CASLAVNTEAFF
>TRBV6-2/TRBV6-3|16
CASSPIRSGATDTQYF
>TRBV5-5|14
CASSSWDRGETQYF
>TRBV2|14
CASSGQGQNQPQHF
>TRBV7-9|14
CASSLTSSTDTQYF
>TRBV7-9|17
CASSLGDRGFGAYEQYF
>TRBV30|14
CAWSVQTGISRLFF
>TRBV6-5|14
CASSPGRGNQPQHF
>TRBV9|14
CASMAASNTGELFF
>TRBV30|13
CAWERGQMAEAFF
>TRBV27|19
CASSLPQRGGPGPGNTIYF
>TRBV7-8|15
CASRLAGGPPGTQYF
>TRBV27|17
CASSYGTGGARGETQYF
>TRBV3-1/TRBV3-2|15
CASSPGSSYNSPLHF
>TRBV6-5|14
CASSTGGIWGTQYF
>TRBV30|12
CATDSFSLEAFF
>TRBV6-2/TRBV6-3|14
CASSDRTVNQPQHF
>TRBV7-2|15
CASSLSTSGTGELFF
>TRBV27|15
CATGGGWGGNSPLHF
>TRBV9|11
CASSRYNEQFF
>TRBV5-5|13
CASSYGQGETQYF
>TRBV7-9|14
CASSFSGDNSPLHF
>TRBV28|15
CASTNLPLTGYGYTF
>TRBV28|14
CASSLWDRGTEAFF
>TRBV6-5|15
CASSSRGYSTDTQYF
>TRBV6-2/TRBV6-3|12
CASSLFHNEQFF
>TRBV2|14
CASSQDRGHTEAFF
>TRBV4-3|15
CASSQLAGIANTIYF
>TRBV11-2|16
CASSLEGATNTGELFF
>TRBV9|14
CASSVESGNYGYTF
>TRBV7-2|14
CASSLTGKGYEQYF
>TRBV27|12
CASSSESVGYTF
>TRBV19|14
CAAGFSEEVQPQHF
>TRBV4-2|15
CASSQATSGGNEQFF